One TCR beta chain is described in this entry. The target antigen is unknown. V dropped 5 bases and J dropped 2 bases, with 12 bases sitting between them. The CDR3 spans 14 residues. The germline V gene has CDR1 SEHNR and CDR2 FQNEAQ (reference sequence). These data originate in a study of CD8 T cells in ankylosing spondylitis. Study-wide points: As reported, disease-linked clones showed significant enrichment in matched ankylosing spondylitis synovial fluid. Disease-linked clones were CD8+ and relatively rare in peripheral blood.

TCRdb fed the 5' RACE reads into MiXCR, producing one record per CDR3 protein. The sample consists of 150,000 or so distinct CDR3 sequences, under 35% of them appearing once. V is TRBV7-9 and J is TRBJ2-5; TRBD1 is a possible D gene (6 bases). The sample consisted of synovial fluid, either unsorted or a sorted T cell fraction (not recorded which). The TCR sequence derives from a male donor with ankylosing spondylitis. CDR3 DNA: TGTGCCAGCAGCCGCCGGGACACACAAGAGACCCAGTACTTC. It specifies CASSRRDTQETQYF.